This T cell receptor (beta chain) appears in the sequencing data of a study of CD8 T cells in ankylosing spondylitis. The V gene lost 5 bases and the J gene lost 5 bases, with 12 bases spanning the gap. Germline V gene lookup returns CDR1 SGHVS and CDR2 FQNEAQ. The CDR3 totals 13 residues. One entry per CDR3 protein results from TCRdb running MiXCR on the 5' RACE reads. Seen here are around 480,000 distinct CDR3 sequences, more than 15% observed once, and the top ten hold over 0.9%. Of note for this clonotype: No antigen is known for it.

Study observations and caveats: Fewer than 10 highly homologous variants made up a TCR beta motif that seemed to typify ankylosing spondylitis blood. In synovial fluid and blood from reactive arthritis, some motif variants were previously reported.

The chain couples TRBV7-8 to TRBJ2-5; D may be TRBD1 (6 bases). The source material was blood, either unsorted or a sorted T cell fraction (not recorded which). This receptor was obtained from a male donor with ankylosing spondylitis. The CDR3 here is CASSLRQGETQYF. The CDR3 coding sequence is TGTGCCAGCAGCCTTCGTCAGGGGGAGACCCAGTACTTC. The variable domain in full, with the rest retrieved from reference TRBV7-8 and TRBJ2-5, is GAGVSQSPRYKVAKRGQDVALRCDPISGHVSLFWYQQALGQGPEFLTYFQNEAQLDKSGLPSDRFFAERPEGSVSTLKIQRTQQEDSAVYLCASSLRQGETQYFGPGTRLLVL.